This T cell receptor (beta chain) was profiled in a study of CD8 T cells in ankylosing spondylitis. Details on this clonotype: Its ends do not fully match the called genes, so a read error is possible.

The authors made TCR beta libraries by quantitative 5'-RACE with molecular barcodes. One entry per CDR3 protein, called by TCRdb with MiXCR from the 5' RACE reads. The table lists 85,000 to 100,000 distinct CDR3 sequences, 8.8% of them singletons. The CDR3 loop spans 17 amino acids. Per germline, CDR1 DFQATT and CDR2 SNEGSKA (reference sequence). This clonotype originated in a male donor with ankylosing spondylitis or in good health (not recorded which). Material for sequencing was blood, either unsorted or a sorted T cell fraction (not recorded which). The chain is built from TRBV20-1 and TRBJ2-3; D unclear. The CDR3 DNA follows: TGCTGTGCTTGGGCCCCCCCCCAACAAATAGGCACAGATACGCAGTATTTT. Its translation is CCAWAPPQQIGTDTQYF.